This entry lists 21 T cell receptor beta chains sequenced from one sample in a study of response to subunit inactivated influenza vaccine. TCRdb re-derived calls from the RT-PCR reads in MiXCR, one entry per CDR3 protein. The sample records about 530,000 distinct CDR3 sequences, 13% being singletons. Material: PBMCs from blood, obtained 40 to 50 days after vaccination. The receptors derive from a man aged 50 or older who received an inactivated influenza vaccine.

V usage is TRBV7-2 and J usage is TRBJ2-1, with 11 bases that match TRBD2. J was trimmed by 9 bases and V by 3 bases; bases with no gene match: 4. CDR1 and CDR2 from the germline V gene are SGHTA and FQGNSA. The CDR3 is made up of 14 amino acids. DNA of the CDR3: TGTGCCAGCAGCTTCCTGACTAGCGGGGTTGAGCAGTTCTTC. It specifies CASSFLTSGVEQFF.

This clonotype was seen only a few times. The V and J genes are TRBV28 and TRBJ2-2; D may be TRBD2 (6 bases). The CDR3 runs 14 residues. Between the trimmed V and J ends, which lost 6 bases and 4 bases, there was a span of 12 bases. Germline CDR1 and CDR2: MDHEN and SYDVKM. Here the CDR3 reads CASRASVSTGELFF. CDR3 DNA: TGTGCCAGCAGAGCTAGCGTTAGCACCGGGGAGCTGTTTTTT.

This clonotype was counted between two and nine times. This chain connects TRBV6-5 to TRBJ1-5; D is undetermined. CDR1 and CDR2 (germline): MNHEY, SVGAGI. This CDR3 has 14 residues. V was trimmed by 2 bases and J by 6 bases, leaving 11 bases between them. This CDR3 is CASSYAGPAQPQHF. CDR3 sequence (DNA): TGTGCCAGCAGTTACGCCGGACCCGCTCAGCCCCAGCATTTT.

This clonotype was seen at least ten times. This sequence may be a read error, since a much larger clone differs from it by one base. The CDR3 region is CASSLAGIQETQYF. The CDR3, as DNA: TGTGCCAGCAGCTTAGCCGGCATCCAAGAGACCCAGTACTTC. This chain uses TRBV11-2 with TRBJ2-5, with D unresolved. Germline CDR1 is SGHAT and CDR2 is FQNNGV. The CDR3 covers 14 residues. V was cut by 1 base and J by 1 base, with 7 bases left in between.

This chain joins TRBV10-3 and TRBJ2-1, with 8 bases lining up with TRBD1. The germline V gene encodes CDR1 ENHRY and CDR2 SYGVKD. Trimming at V came to 3 bases and at J to 6 bases, leaving 7 bases not matched to a gene. The CDR3 runs to 15 residues. CDR3 protein: CAISDFQGAGNEQFF. The DNA for the CDR3 is TGTGCCATCAGTGATTTCCAGGGGGCCGGCAATGAGCAGTTCTTC.

This clonotype came up many times. The V gene is TRBV20-1, the J gene TRBJ2-3; D not resolved. Germline values: CDR1 DFQATT, CDR2 SNEGSKA (reference sequence). The germline V and J ends were trimmed by 6 bases and 0 bases, with 7 bases remaining between them. The CDR3 covers 12 residues. The CDR3 loop is CSAIPSTDTQYF. CDR3 nucleotides: TGCAGTGCCATCCCTAGCACAGATACGCAGTATTTT.

In this sample, this clonotype turned up a few times. The chain employs TRBV28 and TRBJ2-7, with D maybe TRBD1 (6 bases). The V end lost 8 bases, the J end lost 2 bases, and 13 bases lay between the germline ends. The CDR3 length is 13 residues. CDR1 MDHEN and CDR2 SYDVKM come from the germline V gene. CDR3: CASRDTRPYEQYF. The CDR3 nucleotides are TGTGCCAGCCGGGACACCCGACCCTACGAGCAGTACTTC.

This rearrangement joins TRBV11-2 to TRBJ2-7, with D possibly TRBD2 on 5 matching bases. The germline V gene encodes CDR1 SGHAT and CDR2 FQNNGV. The CDR3 totals 11 residues. Trimming removed 6 bases at V and 3 bases at J, with 6 bases between. CDR3 sequence: CASRRGYEQYF. The CDR3 nucleotides read TGTGCCAGCAGACGGGGCTACGAGCAGTACTTC.

This clonotype was counted between two and nine times. The CDR3 sequence is CASSGRPGTGETGELFF. For the CDR3, the DNA is TGTGCCAGCAGCGGCAGACCCGGGACAGGGGAGACCGGGGAGCTGTTTTTT. The V and J genes are TRBV7-9 and TRBJ2-2; 10 bases line up with TRBD1. J was trimmed by 5 bases and V by 5 bases; bases with no gene match: 11. The CDR3 runs to 17 residues. In germline, CDR1 is SEHNR, CDR2 FQNEAQ (reference sequence).

This clonotype was seen ten or more times. The CDR3: CASSSRGLETQYF. The DNA for the CDR3 is TGCGCCAGCAGCTCCAGGGGGCTCGAGACCCAGTACTTC. This sequence joins TRBV5-1 and TRBJ2-5, with TRBD1 identical over 8 bases. The trim removed 3 bases at V and 5 bases at J, leaving 3 bases unmatched. The CDR3 has 13 amino acids. The germline CDR1 and CDR2 sequences are SGHRS and YFSETQ.

This clonotype has only a few counts. This sequence joins TRBV27 and TRBJ2-5; the D gene is possibly TRBD1 (6 bases). There are 16 residues in the CDR3. Germline V CDR1 and CDR2: MNHEY, SMNVEV (reference sequence). V shed 0 bases and J shed 5 bases, with 16 bases lying between them. CDR3 sequence reads: CASSLSIWDTGETQYF. The CDR3 DNA reads TGTGCCAGCAGTTTATCGATCTGGGACACGGGGGAGACCCAGTACTTC.

This clonotype occurred a few times. The gene calls are TRBV5-4 and TRBJ1-1; D perhaps matches TRBD1 (6 bases). Germline V gene lookup returns CDR1 SGHNT and CDR2 YYREEE (reference sequence). The CDR3 is 15 amino acids. The V end was cut by 4 bases, the J end by 0 bases, with 13 bases between. CDR3 sequence (DNA): TGTGCCAGCAGCCCTGGCAGGGGAATGAACACTGAAGCTTTCTTT. This codes for CASSPGRGMNTEAFF.

This clonotype was found many times. This chain joins TRBV10-1 and TRBJ2-2, with D possibly TRBD1 on 6 matching bases. Germline lookup yields CDR1 WNHNN and CDR2 SYGVQD (reference sequence). Trimming left V 0 bases short and J 4 bases short, with 6 bases between. CDR3 size: 14 residues. The chain's CDR3 is CASSESDSTGELFF. The CDR3 bases are TGCGCCAGCAGTGAGTCGGACAGCACCGGGGAGCTGTTTTTT.

In this sample, this clonotype turned up a few times. The gene calls are TRBV6-2 or TRBV6-3 and TRBJ2-1, with TRBD1 identical over 7 bases. Germline V gene lookup returns CDR1 MNHEY and CDR2 SVGEGT. The CDR3 is made up of 15 amino acids. J gave up 2 bases and V 7 bases, and 8 bases lay outside the gene matches. The CDR3 DNA follows: TGTGCCAGCAAAGAAAGACAGGGAACCTACAATGAGCAGTTCTTC. This encodes CASKERQGTYNEQFF.

This clonotype was seen a few times. This rearrangement joins TRBV4-3 to TRBJ2-6; D not resolved. The CDR3 is 18 amino acids. V gave up 0 bases and J gave up 1 base, with 13 bases separating them. Germline CDR1 is LGHNA and CDR2 is YSLEER. The CDR3 loop reads CASSQELPLTSGANVLTF. The CDR3 DNA sequence: TGCGCCAGCAGCCAAGAGCTTCCCTTGACATCTGGGGCCAACGTCCTGACTTTC.

The chain is built from TRBV30 and TRBJ1-2; D unresolved. The V end was cut by 2 bases, the J end by 4 bases, with 5 bases between. CDR1 and CDR2 (germline): GTSNPN, SVGIG (reference sequence). This CDR3 comprises 11 residues. CDR3 residues: CAWSPSYGYTF. DNA of the CDR3: TGTGCCTGGAGTCCTAGCTATGGCTACACCTTC.

The rearrangement uses TRBV30 and TRBJ2-6; no clear D. CDR1 and CDR2 from the germline V gene are GTSNPN and SVGIG (reference sequence). The length of the CDR3 is 14 residues. Trimming shortened V by 0 bases and J by 0 bases, and 3 bases separated the two germline ends. The CDR3 loop reads CAWSVDSGANVLTF. In DNA form, the CDR3 reads TGTGCCTGGAGTGTGGACTCTGGGGCCAACGTCCTGACTTTC.

The chain carries TRBV7-9 and TRBJ2-7, with 9 positions matching TRBD1. The V and J ends lost 5 bases and 3 bases, in that order; junction bases with no gene match: 11. Germline V CDR1 and CDR2: SEHNR, FQNEAQ (reference sequence). This CDR3 spans 16 amino acids. In DNA, the CDR3 is TGTGCCAGCAGCCCGAGAAAAATGGACAGGGGCTACGAGCAGTACTTC. Translation gives CASSPRKMDRGYEQYF.

V is TRBV20-1 and J is TRBJ2-7; D remains ambiguous. The DNA end lines up better with TRBJ2-1; the J call may be wrong. The CDR3 is made up of 11 amino acids. The germline CDR1 and CDR2 sequences are DFQATT and SNEGSKA (reference sequence). The CDR3 sequence: CSALWGYEQFF. Written as DNA, the CDR3 is TGCAGTGCCCTCTGGGGTTACGAGCAGTTCTTC.

The chain links TRBV11-2 to TRBJ2-2, with unresolved D. Germline values: CDR1 SGHAT, CDR2 FQNNGV. CDR3 length: 12 residues. Trimming shortened V by 5 bases and J by 9 bases, and 10 bases separated the two germline ends. The CDR3 loop reads CASSASWRELFF. The CDR3 DNA reads TGTGCCAGCAGCGCTTCGTGGAGGGAGCTGTTTTTT.

The V and J genes are TRBV12-3 or TRBV12-4 and TRBJ2-5, with a possible D match to TRBD2 (5 bases). There are 14 residues in the CDR3. V was pared by 6 bases and J by 4 bases, with 15 bases between. CDR3: CASSPSWGGETQYF. The CDR3 region has the DNA TGTGCCAGCAGCCCTAGCTGGGGTGGAGAGACCCAGTACTTC.